A single sample gave rise to the 25 T cell receptor beta chains below, sequenced in a study of regulatory T cells in long-lasting Graves disease. Time point defined: newly diagnosed GD, antithyroid drugs for less than 3 months. Scientists built the TCR library using RNA that was extracted from PBMCs. Building of the TCR beta libraries involved iRepertoire HTBI primers and Arm-PCR of CDR3 regions. TCRdb reprocessed the multiplex PCR reads with MiXCR, giving one entry per CDR3 protein. The sample lists around 500,000 distinct CDR3 sequences, 13% occurring once. This sample also belongs to another study, concerning T cells in Graves' hyperthyroidism and ophthalmopathy.

The sequencing used peripheral blood mononuclear cells (PBMCs), collected at new diagnosis, from a patient treated with antithyroid drugs. The receptors come from a man aged 25 to 45 with Graves disease.

This clonotype has a handful of counts. The V call is TRBV5-5, the J call TRBJ1-4, with TRBD1 as a possible D gene (6 bases). The V and J ends lost 5 bases and 4 bases respectively, with 21 bases between them. This CDR3 spans 17 amino acids. In germline, CDR1 is SGHKS, CDR2 YYEKEE (reference sequence). This CDR3 is CASRQAQGRGYNEKLFF. CDR3 nucleotide sequence: TGTGCCAGCAGGCAAGCCCAGGGGAGAGGATATAATGAAAAACTGTTTTTT.

The table lists this clonotype with many counts. The rearrangement uses TRBV20-1 and TRBJ1-4; no firm D call. The CDR3 is 10 residues long. V lost 5 bases and J lost 6, with 4 bases in between. Germline V gives CDR1 DFQATT, CDR2 SNEGSKA (reference sequence). The CDR3 DNA reads TGCAGTGCTCTGTATGAAAAACTGTTTTTT. Translated, it gives CSALYEKLFF.

This clonotype was found many times. This chain links TRBV29-1 with TRBJ1-2; D is unresolved. Germline-derived CDR1 and CDR2 are SQVTM and ANQGSEA. The V end was cut by 3 bases, the J end by 4 bases, with 3 bases between. The CDR3 totals 10 residues. CDR3 DNA: TGCAGCGTTGACGCCTATGGCTACACCTTC. Translation: CSVDAYGYTF.

This clonotype was counted many times. The V and J genes are TRBV27 and TRBJ1-1; 7 bases map to TRBD1. V lost 7 bases to trimming and J lost 3 bases; unmatched junction nucleotides: 11. The length of the CDR3 is 15 residues. Germline CDR1 reads MNHEY; CDR2 reads SMNVEV (reference sequence). The DNA of the CDR3 is TGTGCCAGCATCAAAAGGAGGGGGCCAGACACTGAAGCTTTCTTT. Its protein product is CASIKRRGPDTEAFF.

This clonotype was seen many times. The J gene is TRBJ1-1, the V gene TRBV7-9; D unresolved. The CDR3 runs 12 residues. Looked up from germline, CDR1 is SEHNR and CDR2 is FQNEAQ (reference sequence). The V end was cut by 2 bases, the J end by 11 bases, with 12 bases between. CDR3 sequence: CASSLLATGAFF. CDR3 sequence (DNA): TGTGCCAGCAGCTTACTGGCTACTGGGGCTTTCTTT. The full variable domain, completed using reference TRBV7-9 and TRBJ1-1, is DTGVSQNPRHKITKRGQNVTFRCDPISEHNRLYWYRQTLGQGPEFLTYFQNEAQLEKSRLLSDRFSAERPKGSFSTLEIQRTEQGDSAMYLCASSLLATGAFFGQGTRLTVV.

In this sample, this clonotype turned up many times. The V gene is TRBV7-3, the J gene TRBJ2-3; D is perhaps TRBD2 (6 bases). V gave up 5 bases and J gave up 4 bases, with 13 bases separating them. Germline CDR1 and CDR2: SGHTA and FQGTGA. The length of the CDR3 is 14 residues. The CDR3 DNA reads TGTGCCAGCAGCCCTATCGGGAGTGCAGATACGCAGTATTTT. Protein sequence: CASSPIGSADTQYF.

This clonotype has a count of ten or more. The rearrangement joins TRBV19 to TRBJ2-7, with TRBD2 identical over 13 bases. Losses at the gene ends were 7 bases for V and 2 bases for J; bases not matched to a gene: 14. Germline CDR1 LNHDA, CDR2 SQIVND (reference sequence). The CDR3 runs to 18 residues. The CDR3: CASTHEPGLAGTTYEQYF. The CDR3 nucleotides are TGTGCCAGTACCCACGAACCGGGACTAGCGGGAACAACCTACGAGCAGTACTTC.

The V gene is TRBV7-9, the J gene TRBJ2-1; D could derive from TRBD1 or TRBD2 (5 bases each). V lost 5 bases and J 9 bases, leaving 11 bases between the germline ends. The CDR3 contains 12 residues. Germline V gene data show CDR1 as SEHNR and CDR2 as FQNEAQ (reference sequence). The CDR3 here is CASSLSGGEQFF. The CDR3 DNA reads TGTGCCAGCAGCCTGAGTGGGGGTGAGCAGTTCTTC. Full variable domain (rest looked up from reference TRBV7-9 and TRBJ2-1): DTGVSQNPRHKITKRGQNVTFRCDPISEHNRLYWYRQTLGQGPEFLTYFQNEAQLEKSRLLSDRFSAERPKGSFSTLEIQRTEQGDSAMYLCASSLSGGEQFFGPGTRLTVL.

This clonotype has a count of ten or more. This chain uses TRBV29-1 with TRBJ2-1; 9 nucleotides line up with TRBD1. The germline gives CDR1 SQVTM, CDR2 ANQGSEA. The CDR3 totals 13 residues. J was trimmed by 9 bases and V by 4 bases; bases with no gene match: 7. The CDR3 reads CSVGGTGSVEQFF. The CDR3 region has the DNA TGCAGCGTTGGCGGGACAGGGTCGGTTGAGCAGTTCTTC.

This clonotype was counted at least ten times. The chain has TRBV15 and TRBJ2-7; 10 bases are a match to TRBD1. This CDR3 contains 18 residues. The V and J ends lost 0 bases and 0 bases, in that order; junction bases with no gene match: 8. Germline-derived CDR1 and CDR2 are LNHNV and YYDKDF (reference sequence). In nucleotides, the CDR3 is TGTGCCACCAGCAGAGATGGGGCTCGGGACAGGGGCTCCTACGAGCAGTACTTC. Amino acids: CATSRDGARDRGSYEQYF.

Note on this clonotype: This may stem from a read error, because a much larger clone lies one nucleotide away. The CDR3 does not end in the conserved phenylalanine or tryptophan, so this is likely a read error. This chain joins TRBV20-1 and TRBJ1-4; TRBD1 agrees at 7 bases. CDR3 length: 15 amino acids. The junction had 10 bases not matched to a gene; V was cut back by 2 bases and J by 7 bases. From germline, CDR1 is DFQATT and CDR2 SNEGSKA (reference sequence). CDR3 loop: CSARRLRGQTEKLFL. In DNA, the CDR3 is TGCAGTGCTAGAAGGTTAAGGGGACAGACTGAAAAACTGTTTCTT.

This clonotype was counted ten times or more. J is TRBJ2-7 and V is TRBV28, with TRBD1 identical over 9 bases. The CDR3 runs to 13 residues. V lost 7 bases to trimming and J lost 3 bases; unmatched junction nucleotides: 4. Germline CDR1 reads MDHEN; CDR2 reads SYDVKM. Here the CDR3 DNA reads TGTGCCAGCAACCAGGACAGGGGCTACGAGCAGTACTTC. This sequence encodes CASNQDRGYEQYF.

A note on this clonotype: One end of the junction varies from germline; a read error may be responsible. The V and J genes are TRBV12-3 or TRBV12-4 and TRBJ2-3; D may be TRBD1 (6 bases). The CDR3 runs 15 residues. DNA for the CDR3: TGTGCCAGCAGTCCCTCTAAGAGGGGGTCAGATACGCGGTATTTT. Encoded protein: CASSPSKRGSDTRYF.

This chain links TRBV18 with TRBJ2-1; TRBD1 aligns across 11 bases. CDR1 and CDR2 from the germline V gene are KGHSH and LQKENI. This CDR3 comprises 16 residues. Germline trimming cut 3 bases from V and 3 bases from J; bases unmatched to any gene: 4. CDR3 coding DNA: TGTGCCAGCTCACCCCCGGACAGGGGGCTCTACAATGAGCAGTTCTTC. Protein sequence: CASSPPDRGLYNEQFF.

This clonotype was detected ten times or more. The chain couples TRBV27 to TRBJ2-3; 9 bases match TRBD2. The CDR3 sequence is 16 residues long. Germline assignment: CDR1 MNHEY and CDR2 SMNVEV (reference sequence). The ends lost 5 bases at V and 5 bases at J; junction bases unmatched: 11. CDR3 region: CASSPLSSGSGDTQYF. CDR3 sequence (DNA): TGTGCCAGCAGTCCCCTTAGTAGCGGGAGTGGAGATACGCAGTATTTT.

V is TRBV11-1 and J is TRBJ1-2; a weak D match, TRBD1 (5 bases). This CDR3 is built from 18 residues. The germline V gene encodes CDR1 SGHAT and CDR2 FQDESV (reference sequence). Trimming took 5 bases from V and 4 from J, leaving 26 bases between them. The CDR3 sequence: CASSQERRVLQGGYGYTF. For the CDR3, the DNA is TGTGCCAGCAGCCAAGAAAGAAGGGTATTGCAGGGCGGCTATGGCTACACCTTC.

This clonotype has just a few counts. V and J are TRBV20-1 and TRBJ2-1; 8 bases agree with TRBD2. The V segment lost 6 bases and the J segment 8 bases; nucleotides outside the gene matches: 9. CDR1 is DFQATT, CDR2 SNEGSKA, per germline (reference sequence). CDR3 size: 13 residues. The CDR3 reads CSASRTSSDEQFF. CDR3 nucleotides: TGCAGTGCCTCCCGGACTAGCTCCGATGAGCAGTTCTTC.

This clonotype was detected many times. The gene calls are TRBV2 and TRBJ2-5; TRBD1 aligns across 7 bases. CDR3 length equals 15 residues. V shed 3 bases, J shed 3 bases, and the junction held 7 bases outside the gene matches. Per the germline V gene, CDR1 is SNHLY and CDR2 is FYNNEI. The chain's CDR3 is CASSDQGVAKETQYF. The CDR3 bases are TGTGCCAGCAGTGATCAGGGGGTAGCAAAAGAGACCCAGTACTTC.

The J gene is TRBJ2-5, the V gene TRBV20-1, with D maybe TRBD2 (5 bases). V was cut by 6 bases and J by 4 bases, with 18 bases left in between. The germline V gene has CDR1 DFQATT and CDR2 SNEGSKA (reference sequence). The CDR3 covers 14 residues. In DNA, the CDR3 is TGCAGTGCGTCAAATACTAGAGGTTTAGAGACCCAGTACTTC. Translated, it gives CSASNTRGLETQYF.

This clonotype was counted only a few times. The V gene is TRBV18, the J gene TRBJ2-7; 7 bases fit TRBD1. The CDR3 is 15 residues long. V lost 6 bases to trimming and J lost 2 bases; unmatched junction nucleotides: 10. Looked up from germline, CDR1 is KGHSH and CDR2 is LQKENI. The CDR3 here is CASSGRQGSTYEQYF. The CDR3 region has the DNA TGTGCCAGCTCTGGTCGACAGGGCAGCACCTACGAGCAGTACTTC.

The sample holds a few counts of this clonotype. The chain employs TRBV18 and TRBJ2-5, with a possible D match to TRBD1 (6 bases). CDR1 is KGHSH, CDR2 LQKENI, per germline. V shed 8 bases and J shed 0 bases, with 10 bases lying between them. The CDR3 is made up of 13 amino acids. The CDR3 here is CASLGQHQETQYF. CDR3 bases: TGTGCCAGCCTAGGACAGCACCAAGAGACCCAGTACTTC.

This clonotype appeared many times. The V call is TRBV11-2, the J call TRBJ1-1; no clear D gene. Germline V gives CDR1 SGHAT, CDR2 FQNNGV. This CDR3 is 14 amino acids long. V lost 5 bases, J lost 2 bases, and 12 bases lay in between. The CDR3: CASSRLWGNTEAFF. For the CDR3, the DNA is TGTGCCAGCAGCCGCCTTTGGGGAAACACTGAAGCTTTCTTT.

As DNA, the CDR3 is TGTGCCTGGACTAGCGGGGCCTTGGGGTACAATGAGCAGTTCTTC. It yields the protein CAWTSGALGYNEQFF. The chain joins TRBV30 to TRBJ2-1; 9 nucleotides align to TRBD2. J lost 4 bases, V lost 4 bases, and 8 bases had no gene match. This CDR3 has 15 amino acids. Germline CDR1 reads GTSNPN; CDR2 reads SVGIG (reference sequence).

V is TRBV7-2 and J is TRBJ2-7; perhaps TRBD2 as D (6 bases). The germline V gene has CDR1 SGHTA and CDR2 FQGNSA. This CDR3 comprises 14 residues. V lost 3 bases and J 2 bases, leaving 11 bases between the germline ends. CDR3 loop: CASSLEGKAYEQYF. The CDR3 DNA reads TGTGCCAGCAGCTTGGAGGGCAAGGCCTACGAGCAGTACTTC.

A few counts support this clonotype. The chain is built from TRBV29-1 and TRBJ2-2; 8 bases map to TRBD1. The CDR3 contains 17 residues. CDR1 is SQVTM, CDR2 ANQGSEA, per germline. V was clipped by 8 bases and J by 4 bases; unmatched bases: 18. The CDR3 spells CSYWTGNFGGSTGELFF. Here the CDR3 DNA reads TGCAGCTATTGGACAGGGAACTTCGGGGGAAGCACCGGGGAGCTGTTTTTT.